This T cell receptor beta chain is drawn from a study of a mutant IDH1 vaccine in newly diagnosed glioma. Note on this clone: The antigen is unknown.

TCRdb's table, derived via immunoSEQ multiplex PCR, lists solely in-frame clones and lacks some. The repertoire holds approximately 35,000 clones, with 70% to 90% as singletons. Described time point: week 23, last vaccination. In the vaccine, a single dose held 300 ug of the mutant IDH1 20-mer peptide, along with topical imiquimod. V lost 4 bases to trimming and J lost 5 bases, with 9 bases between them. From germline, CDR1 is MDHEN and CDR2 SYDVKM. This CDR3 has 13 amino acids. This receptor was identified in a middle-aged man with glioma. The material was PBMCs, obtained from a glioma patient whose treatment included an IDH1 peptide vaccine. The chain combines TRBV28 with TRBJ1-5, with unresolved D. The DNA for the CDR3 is TGTGCCAGCAGTTCAATGAGGTATCAGCCCCAGCATTTT. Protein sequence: CASSSMRYQPQHF.